These 23 T cell receptor beta chains were all obtained from the same sample, sequenced in a study of molecular identifiers for immune sequencing clone quantification listed by TCRdb under 2018. Libraries were built with PCR. Sequencing took place on a NextSeq 500. TCRdb ran its own pipeline on the public reads, namely fastp trimming at Q25 and MiXCR clone calling, and kept in-frame beta chains. Every distinct CDR3 protein forms one entry, paired with its most common genes and DNA. This sample has about 510,000 distinct CDR3 sequences in its table, and around 23% of those were observed once. The biggest ten clones account for around 0.8% of the sample. Sequenced sample: naive CD8+ T cells from blood, with Jurkat cell RNA spiked in. The cell subset or site tag for this specimen amounts to: FACS-sorted CD8+CD4-CCR7+CD45RA+ naive T cells. The receptors here all came from a human donor in good health. Some libraries in this study had Jurkat cell RNA spiked in.

In its sample, this clonotype was seen many times. The rearrangement links TRBV19 to TRBJ2-3; no definite D call. This CDR3 has 15 residues. Deletions cut 3 bases from V and 2 bases from J, with 12 bases between. The V gene's germline CDR1 is LNHDA and CDR2 SQIVND (reference sequence). CDR3 amino acids: CASSIIGSPTDTQYF. In DNA, the CDR3 is TGTGCCAGTAGTATCATTGGCAGCCCCACAGATACGCAGTATTTT.

A note on this clonotype: A far larger clone is a single base away, which makes a read error likely. The chain carries TRBV12-3 or TRBV12-4 and TRBJ2-7; unclear D gene. The CDR3 is 11 amino acids. CDR3 sequence reads: CASGLAREQYF. CDR3 sequence (DNA): TGTGCCAGCGGTTTGGCCCGCGAGCAGTACTTC.

The chain employs TRBV6-2 or TRBV6-3 and TRBJ2-7, with D unclear. The CDR3 consists of 13 residues. With 2 bases removed from V and 3 bases from J, the gap between germline ends came to 8 bases. CDR1 is MNHEY and CDR2 is SVGEGT in the germline V gene. As DNA, the CDR3 is TGTGCCAGCAGTTACGGTATCAACTACGAGCAGTACTTC. This sequence encodes CASSYGINYEQYF.

Note on this clonotype: This may be a read error: a much more frequent sequence differs by one nucleotide. This chain joins TRBV4-3 and TRBJ1-1; possible D gene TRBD1, 6 bases. The V gene lost 0 bases and the J gene lost 10 bases, with 21 bases spanning the gap. CDR1 and CDR2 from the germline V gene are LGHNA and YSLEER. CDR3 length equals 16 residues. As DNA, the CDR3 is TGCGCCAGCAGCCAAGAGGAGGAACAGGGTGTATATGGAGCTTTCTTT. Its translation: CASSQEEEQGVYGAFF.

This clonotype has at least ten counts. The chain recombines TRBV6-2 or TRBV6-3 with TRBJ1-1, with D hard to call. Germline assignment: CDR1 MNHEY and CDR2 SVGEGT. Trimming stripped 6 bases from V and 5 bases from J, with 16 bases between. The CDR3 contains 14 residues. CDR3 nucleotide sequence: TGTGCCAGCAGACAAACAAAACCCGGTACTGAAGCTTTCTTT. The encoded protein is CASRQTKPGTEAFF.

The chain employs TRBV27 and TRBJ2-3, with 12 bases matching TRBD1. Trimming took 1 base from V and 4 from J; bases not matched to a gene: 3. This CDR3 has 16 residues. Germline values: CDR1 MNHEY, CDR2 SMNVEV (reference sequence). The DNA of the CDR3 is TGTGCCAGCAGTTTATGGGGGACAGGGGGCCCAGATACGCAGTATTTT. This codes for CASSLWGTGGPDTQYF.

Of note for this clonotype: One end of the junction does not line up with germline, which may come from a read error. The gene calls are TRBV19 and TRBJ1-5, with D tentatively TRBD1 (5 bases). The germline V gene encodes CDR1 LNHDA and CDR2 SQIVND (reference sequence). CDR3 size: 15 residues. CDR3 in amino acids: CAGGSGTRRNQPPRF. CDR3 bases: TGTGCCGGTGGGTCAGGGACGAGGCGCAATCAGCCCCCGCGTTTT.

Comment on this clonotype: A much larger clone differs by one base, so this may be a read error. The V and J genes are TRBV7-8 and TRBJ1-5; D call uncertain. The DNA end is a closer match to TRBJ2-3, so the J assignment may be wrong. The V gene's germline CDR1 is SGHVS and CDR2 FQNEAQ. The CDR3 runs to 13 residues. The CDR3 DNA is TGTGCCAGCAGCTCGATTCGCAATCAGCCCCAGTATTTT. Encoded protein: CASSSIRNQPQYF.

Concerning this clonotype: A much more abundant neighbour one base away suggests this may be a read error. V is TRBV27 and J is TRBJ2-4, with TRBD1 matching 9 bases. The ends lost 5 bases at V and 8 bases at J; junction bases unmatched: 7. Per germline, CDR1 MNHEY and CDR2 SMNVEV (reference sequence). The CDR3 covers 14 residues. The CDR3 loop reads CASSLRDREHIQYF. The CDR3 DNA reads TGTGCCAGCAGTCTCCGGGACAGGGAGCACATTCAGTACTTC.

This sequence joins TRBV6-1 and TRBJ1-1; TRBD1 is a possible D gene (5 bases). The CDR3 is 15 residues long. V lost 2 bases and J lost 6, with 16 bases in between. Germline V gene data show CDR1 as MNHNS and CDR2 as SASEGT. CDR3 nucleotides: TGTGCCAGCAGTGAAAAAGTCCGACAGCCCCCTGAAGCTTTCTTT. Its translation: CASSEKVRQPPEAFF.

V is TRBV9 and J is TRBJ1-3; TRBD1 matches 7 bases. Per the germline V gene, CDR1 is SGDLS and CDR2 is YYNGEE. J lost 9 bases, V lost 3 bases, and 12 bases had no gene match. The CDR3 sequence is 15 residues long. CDR3 sequence reads: CASSGTGTDSSTIYF. The CDR3 DNA reads TGTGCCAGCAGCGGAACCGGGACAGACTCCAGCACCATATATTTT.

V usage is TRBV6-1 and J usage is TRBJ2-7; possible D gene TRBD2, 5 bases. V shed 1 base and J shed 4 bases, with 14 bases lying between them. The length of the CDR3 is 15 residues. Germline CDR1 reads MNHNS; CDR2 reads SASEGT. The CDR3 nucleotides read TGTGCCAGCAGTGAAGTTAGAGGGATAGGGTACGAGCAGTACTTC. Amino acid sequence: CASSEVRGIGYEQYF.

This clonotype was observed at least ten times. This chain uses TRBV6-1 with TRBJ2-7, with a weak D call TRBD2 (7 bases). The germline V and J ends were trimmed by 6 bases and 2 bases, with 20 bases remaining between them. In germline, CDR1 is MNHNS, CDR2 SASEGT. The CDR3 is made up of 16 amino acids. The CDR3 region is CASSPEPPGGAYEQYF. The CDR3 DNA reads TGTGCCAGCAGCCCCGAACCCCCGGGGGGCGCCTACGAGCAGTACTTC.

This clonotype was detected many times. V usage is TRBV29-1 and J usage is TRBJ2-2, with 7 bases lining up with TRBD1. The CDR3 spans 13 residues. V lost 4 bases and J lost 4; bases outside the gene matches: 3. The germline V gene has CDR1 SQVTM and CDR2 ANQGSEA. CDR3 protein: CSVAGGSTGELFF. Here the CDR3 DNA reads TGCAGCGTTGCAGGGGGAAGCACCGGGGAGCTGTTTTTT.

The chain links TRBV4-3 to TRBJ1-1, with D perhaps matching TRBD1 (6 bases). Germline CDR1 LGHNA, CDR2 YSLEER. With 4 bases removed from V and 4 bases from J, the gap between germline ends came to 16 bases. This CDR3 region has 15 residues. The CDR3 spells CASSPSRGASTEAFF. CDR3 sequence (DNA): TGCGCCAGCAGCCCCTCGCGGGGGGCAAGCACTGAAGCTTTCTTT.

The genes are TRBV19 and TRBJ1-2; D perhaps matches TRBD1 (5 bases). This CDR3 spans 12 amino acids. Germline V gene data show CDR1 as LNHDA and CDR2 as SQIVND (reference sequence). Trimming removed 8 bases from V and 0 bases from J, with 7 bases in between. The CDR3 nucleotides read TGTGCCAGTTCAGGGACTAACTATGGCTACACCTTC. Translation: CASSGTNYGYTF.

In its sample, this clonotype was seen a few times. This sequence joins TRBV27 and TRBJ1-2, with D perhaps matching TRBD1 (5 bases). CDR1 and CDR2 from the germline V gene are MNHEY and SMNVEV (reference sequence). Trimming removed 1 base at V and 1 base at J, with 10 bases between. The CDR3 has 15 amino acids. The CDR3 bases are TGTGCCAGCAGTTTATTAGGGGACGGTAACTATGGCTACACCTTC. Residues: CASSLLGDGNYGYTF.

This clonotype was counted a few times. The chain is built from TRBV21-1 and TRBJ2-7. TRBV21-1 is a known pseudogene. This CDR3 spans 14 amino acids. CDR3 region: CASSKGHSSYEQYF. DNA for the CDR3: TGTGCCAGCAGCAAAGGGCATAGCTCCTACGAGCAGTACTTC.

This clonotype was seen more than once but under ten times. This chain joins TRBV20-1 and TRBJ2-7; weak D call: TRBD2 (6 bases). Germline assignment: CDR1 DFQATT and CDR2 SNEGSKA (reference sequence). The CDR3 extends over 13 amino acids. V was shortened by 2 bases and J by 0 bases, with 8 bases between the two germline ends. The CDR3 nucleotides are TGCAGTGCTAGAATAGCGGACTCCTACGAGCAGTACTTC. Its translation: CSARIADSYEQYF.

This clonotype was picked up a small number of times. The chain employs TRBV29-1 and TRBJ2-7, with D tentatively TRBD1 (6 bases). Germline values: CDR1 SQVTM, CDR2 ANQGSEA. The CDR3 loop spans 13 amino acids. Trimming took off 3 bases at V and 5 bases at J, with 14 bases between the two ends. The CDR3: CSVDLGAGDEQYF. The CDR3 DNA follows: TGCAGCGTTGACCTGGGGGCAGGGGACGAGCAGTACTTC.

This clonotype was counted a few times. This chain uses TRBV27 with TRBJ2-3; TRBD2 matches at 8 bases. Trimming removed 3 bases from V and 0 bases from J; junction bases left unmatched: 11. The CDR3 extends over 18 amino acids. From germline, CDR1 is MNHEY and CDR2 SMNVEV (reference sequence). The CDR3 region has the DNA TGTGCCAGCAGTTTGGGTTCGGGAGGGGGGGAAAGCACAGATACGCAGTATTTT. Translation gives CASSLGSGGGESTDTQYF.

This clonotype was recorded at least ten times. The chain carries TRBV20-1 and TRBJ2-7; D might be TRBD2 (5 bases). The V gene's germline CDR1 is DFQATT and CDR2 SNEGSKA (reference sequence). V was clipped by 3 bases and J by 1 base, with 16 bases between them. CDR3 length equals 15 residues. The CDR3 DNA is TGCAGTGCTAGCCCCAGCGGCCGCAGTTCCTACGAGCAGTACTTC. Translating it yields CSASPSGRSSYEQYF.

V is TRBV28 and J is TRBJ1-2; maybe TRBD1 (6 bases). Looked up from germline, CDR1 is MDHEN and CDR2 is SYDVKM. V dropped 2 bases and J dropped 3 bases, with 19 bases sitting between them. This CDR3 spans 17 amino acids. The CDR3 spells CASSLALELGGDYGYTF. The DNA of the CDR3 is TGTGCCAGCAGTTTAGCCCTAGAATTGGGGGGCGACTATGGCTACACCTTC.